This T cell receptor beta chain was observed in a study of T cell clusters in autoimmune cytopenias. Study-level information: Healthy donor controls had a mean age of about 57 years and median age of approximately 60 years.

TRB was amplified from 250 ng of peripheral blood genomic DNA per sample. The CDR3 has 16 amino acids. CDR1 is SGHTA and CDR2 is FQGNSA in the germline V gene. Multiplex touch-down PCR amplified TRB using TRB-A and TRB-B pools in one tube. Reprocessing the multiplex PCR reads, TCRdb reports a single entry for every CDR3 protein and omits DNA. This repertoire includes more than 12,000 distinct CDR3 sequences. The same sample was also studied in work on T cell repertoires in aging, cancer and after chemotherapy.

This chain connects TRBV7-2 to TRBJ2-7; TCRdb lists TRBD2, though no DNA is available to test this call. Sequenced sample: peripheral blood. This receptor was obtained from a human donor in good health. The CDR3 spells CASSLVETSGGGEQYF.